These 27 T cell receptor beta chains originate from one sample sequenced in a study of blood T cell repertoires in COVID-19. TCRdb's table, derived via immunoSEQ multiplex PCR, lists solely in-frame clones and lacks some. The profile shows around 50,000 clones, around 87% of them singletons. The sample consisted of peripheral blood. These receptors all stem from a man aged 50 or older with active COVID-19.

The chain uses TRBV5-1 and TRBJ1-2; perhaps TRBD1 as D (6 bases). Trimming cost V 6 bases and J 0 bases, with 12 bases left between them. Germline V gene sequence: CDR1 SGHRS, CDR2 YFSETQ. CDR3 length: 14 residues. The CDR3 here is CASNPYRANYGYTF. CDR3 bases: TGCGCCAGCAACCCTTACAGGGCTAACTATGGCTACACCTTC.

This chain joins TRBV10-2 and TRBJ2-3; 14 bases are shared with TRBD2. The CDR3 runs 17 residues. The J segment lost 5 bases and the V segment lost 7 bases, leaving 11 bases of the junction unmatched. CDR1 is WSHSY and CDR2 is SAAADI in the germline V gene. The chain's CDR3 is CASNGRTSGRQGDTQYF. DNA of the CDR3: TGCGCCAGCAACGGTCGGACTAGCGGGAGGCAGGGAGATACGCAGTATTTT.

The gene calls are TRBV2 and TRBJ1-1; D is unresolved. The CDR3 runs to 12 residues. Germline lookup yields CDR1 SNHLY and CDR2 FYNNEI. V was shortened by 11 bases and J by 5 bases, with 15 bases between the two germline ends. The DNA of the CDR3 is TGTGCCTCGACAACGCAGTATACTGAAGCTTTCTTT. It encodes CASTTQYTEAFF.

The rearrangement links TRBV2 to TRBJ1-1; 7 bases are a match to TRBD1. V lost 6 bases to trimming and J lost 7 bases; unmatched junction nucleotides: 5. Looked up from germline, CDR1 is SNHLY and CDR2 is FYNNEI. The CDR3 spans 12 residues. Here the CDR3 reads CASRRGQSEAFF. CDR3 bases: TGTGCCAGCAGAAGGGGACAGAGTGAAGCTTTCTTT.

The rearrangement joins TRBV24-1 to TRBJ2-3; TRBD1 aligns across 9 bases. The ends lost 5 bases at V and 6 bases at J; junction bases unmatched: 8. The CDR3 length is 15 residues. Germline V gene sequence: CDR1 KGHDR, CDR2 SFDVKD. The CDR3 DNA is TGTGCCACCAGTGCGGGACAGGGCCCCCACGATACGCAGTATTTT. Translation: CATSAGQGPHDTQYF.

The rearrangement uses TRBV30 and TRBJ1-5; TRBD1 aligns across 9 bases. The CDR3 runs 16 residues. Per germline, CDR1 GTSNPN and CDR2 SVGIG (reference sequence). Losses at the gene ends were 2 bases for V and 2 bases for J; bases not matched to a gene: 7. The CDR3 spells CAWSKGRQGGNQPQHF. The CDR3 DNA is TGTGCCTGGAGTAAAGGGAGACAGGGGGGCAATCAGCCCCAGCATTTT. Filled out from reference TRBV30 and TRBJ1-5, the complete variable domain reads SQTIHQWPATLVQPVGSPLSLECTVEGTSNPNLYWYRQAAGRGLQLLFYSVGIGQISSEVPQNLSASRPQDRQFILSSKKLLLSDSGFYLCAWSKGRQGGNQPQHFGDGTRLSIL.

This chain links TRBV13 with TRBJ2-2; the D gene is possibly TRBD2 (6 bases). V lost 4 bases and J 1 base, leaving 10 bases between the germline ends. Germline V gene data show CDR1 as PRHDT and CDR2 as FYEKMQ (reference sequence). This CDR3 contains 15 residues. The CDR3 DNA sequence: TGTGCCAGCAGCTGGAGTAGCGGGAACACCGGGGAGCTGTTTTTT. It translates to CASSWSSGNTGELFF.

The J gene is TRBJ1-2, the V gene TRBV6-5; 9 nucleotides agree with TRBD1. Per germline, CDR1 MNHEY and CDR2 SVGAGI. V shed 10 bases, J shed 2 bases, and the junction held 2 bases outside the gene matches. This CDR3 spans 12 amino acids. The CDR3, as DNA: TGTGCCACTGGACAGGGGAACTATGGCTACACCTTC. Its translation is CATGQGNYGYTF.

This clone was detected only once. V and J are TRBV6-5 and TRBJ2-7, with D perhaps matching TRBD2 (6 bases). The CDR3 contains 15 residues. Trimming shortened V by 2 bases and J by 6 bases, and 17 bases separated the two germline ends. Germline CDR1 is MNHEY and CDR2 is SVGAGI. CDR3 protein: CASSYQSLGRSEQYF. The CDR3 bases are TGTGCCAGCAGTTACCAGAGCCTCGGGAGAAGCGAGCAGTACTTC.

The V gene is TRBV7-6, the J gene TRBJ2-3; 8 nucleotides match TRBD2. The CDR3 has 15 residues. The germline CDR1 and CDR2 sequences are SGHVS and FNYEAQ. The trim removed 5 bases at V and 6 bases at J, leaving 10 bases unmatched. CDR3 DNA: TGTGCCAGCAGCCCTCGGGGGGGCCTCTCTGATACGCAGTATTTT. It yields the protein CASSPRGGLSDTQYF.

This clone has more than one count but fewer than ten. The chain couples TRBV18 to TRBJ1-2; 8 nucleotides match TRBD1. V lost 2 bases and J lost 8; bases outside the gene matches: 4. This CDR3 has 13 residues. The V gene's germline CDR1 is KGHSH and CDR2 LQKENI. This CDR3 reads CASSPRTGSGYTF. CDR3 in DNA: TGTGCCAGCTCACCAAGGACAGGGTCGGGCTACACCTTC.

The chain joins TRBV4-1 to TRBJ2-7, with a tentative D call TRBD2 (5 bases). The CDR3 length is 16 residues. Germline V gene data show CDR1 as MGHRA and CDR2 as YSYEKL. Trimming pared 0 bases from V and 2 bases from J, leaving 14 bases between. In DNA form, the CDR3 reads TGCGCCAGCAGCCAAGATTACGCGCCCGGGGCCTACGAGCAGTACTTC. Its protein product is CASSQDYAPGAYEQYF.

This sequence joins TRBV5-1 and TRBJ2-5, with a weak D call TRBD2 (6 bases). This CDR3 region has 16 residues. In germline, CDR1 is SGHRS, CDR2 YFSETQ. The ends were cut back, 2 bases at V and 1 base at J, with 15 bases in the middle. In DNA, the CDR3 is TGCGCCAGCAGCTTAGGCGGGGTGGGCCCCCAAGAGACCCAGTACTTC. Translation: CASSLGGVGPQETQYF.

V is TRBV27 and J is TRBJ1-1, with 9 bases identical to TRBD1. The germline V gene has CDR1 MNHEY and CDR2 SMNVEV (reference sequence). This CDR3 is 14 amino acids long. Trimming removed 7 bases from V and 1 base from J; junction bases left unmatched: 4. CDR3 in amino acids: CASNRGLPNTEAFF. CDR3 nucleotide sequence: TGTGCCAGCAACAGGGGGCTGCCGAACACTGAAGCTTTCTTT.

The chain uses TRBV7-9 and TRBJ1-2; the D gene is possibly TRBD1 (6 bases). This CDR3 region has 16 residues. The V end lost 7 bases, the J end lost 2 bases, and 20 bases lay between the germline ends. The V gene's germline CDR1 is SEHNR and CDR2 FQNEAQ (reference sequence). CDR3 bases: TGTGCCAGCACCAAACCCGGGCAGGGGCGGAACTATGGCTACACCTTC. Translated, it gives CASTKPGQGRNYGYTF. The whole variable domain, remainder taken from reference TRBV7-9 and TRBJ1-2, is DTGVSQNPRHKITKRGQNVTFRCDPISEHNRLYWYRQTLGQGPEFLTYFQNEAQLEKSRLLSDRFSAERPKGSFSTLEIQRTEQGDSAMYLCASTKPGQGRNYGYTFGSGTRLTVV.

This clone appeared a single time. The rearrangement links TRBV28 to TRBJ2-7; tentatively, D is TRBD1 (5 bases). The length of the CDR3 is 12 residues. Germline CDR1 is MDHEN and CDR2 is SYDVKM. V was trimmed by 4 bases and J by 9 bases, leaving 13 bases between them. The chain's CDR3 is CASSYRSAWQYF. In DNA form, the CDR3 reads TGTGCCAGCAGTTACAGGTCTGCGTGGCAGTACTTC.

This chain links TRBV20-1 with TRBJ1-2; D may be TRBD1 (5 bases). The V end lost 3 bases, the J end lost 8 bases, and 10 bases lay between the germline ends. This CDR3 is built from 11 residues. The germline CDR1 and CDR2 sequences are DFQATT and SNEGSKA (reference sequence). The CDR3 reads CSARTADGYTF. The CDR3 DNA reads TGCAGTGCTAGGACAGCCGACGGCTACACCTTC.

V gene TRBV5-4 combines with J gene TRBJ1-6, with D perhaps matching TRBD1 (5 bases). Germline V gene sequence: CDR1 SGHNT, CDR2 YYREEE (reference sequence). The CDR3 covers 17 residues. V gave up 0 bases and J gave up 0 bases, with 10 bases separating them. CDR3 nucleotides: TGTGCCAGCAGCTTGGGACAGTCTAGCTCCTATAATTCACCCCTCCACTTT. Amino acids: CASSLGQSSSYNSPLHF.

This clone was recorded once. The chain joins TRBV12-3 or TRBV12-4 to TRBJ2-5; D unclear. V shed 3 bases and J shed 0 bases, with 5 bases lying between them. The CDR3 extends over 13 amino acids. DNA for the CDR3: TGTGCCAGCAGTTTGGGCCACCAAGAGACCCAGTACTTC. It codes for CASSLGHQETQYF.

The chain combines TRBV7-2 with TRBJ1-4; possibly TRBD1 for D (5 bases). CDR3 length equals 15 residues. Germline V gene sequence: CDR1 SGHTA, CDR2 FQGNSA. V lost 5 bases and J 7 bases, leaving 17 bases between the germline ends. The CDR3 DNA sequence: TGTGCCAGCAGCCGGGGGTGGGGAGTAAGTGAAAAACTGTTTTTT. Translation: CASSRGWGVSEKLFF.

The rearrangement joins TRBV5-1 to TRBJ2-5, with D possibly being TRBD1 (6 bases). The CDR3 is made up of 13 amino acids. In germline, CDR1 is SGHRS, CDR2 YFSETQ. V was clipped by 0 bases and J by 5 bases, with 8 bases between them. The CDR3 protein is CASSLGGGETQYF. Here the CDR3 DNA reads TGCGCCAGCAGCTTGGGTGGGGGCGAGACCCAGTACTTC.

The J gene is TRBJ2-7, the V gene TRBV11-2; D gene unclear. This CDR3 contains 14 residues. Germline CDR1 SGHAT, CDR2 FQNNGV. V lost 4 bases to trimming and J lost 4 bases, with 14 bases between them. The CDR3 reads CASSSTRGTYEQYF. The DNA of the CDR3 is TGTGCCAGCAGCTCAACCAGAGGAACTTACGAGCAGTACTTC.

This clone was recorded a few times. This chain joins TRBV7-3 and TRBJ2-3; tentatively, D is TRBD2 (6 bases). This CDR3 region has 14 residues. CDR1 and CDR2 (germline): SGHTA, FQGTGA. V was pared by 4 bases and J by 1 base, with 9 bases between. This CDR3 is CASSSGLRTDTQYF. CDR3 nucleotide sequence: TGTGCCAGCAGCTCGGGACTTCGCACAGATACGCAGTATTTT.

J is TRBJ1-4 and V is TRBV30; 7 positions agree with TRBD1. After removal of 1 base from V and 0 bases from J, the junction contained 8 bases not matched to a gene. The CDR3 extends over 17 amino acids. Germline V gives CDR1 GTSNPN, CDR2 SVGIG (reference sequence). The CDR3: CAWSGGTASATNEKLFF. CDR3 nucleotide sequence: TGTGCCTGGAGTGGCGGGACAGCCAGTGCAACTAATGAAAAACTGTTTTTT. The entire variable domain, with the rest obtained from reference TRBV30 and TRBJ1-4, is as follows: SQTIHQWPATLVQPVGSPLSLECTVEGTSNPNLYWYRQAAGRGLQLLFYSVGIGQISSEVPQNLSASRPQDRQFILSSKKLLLSDSGFYLCAWSGGTASATNEKLFFGSGTQLSVL.

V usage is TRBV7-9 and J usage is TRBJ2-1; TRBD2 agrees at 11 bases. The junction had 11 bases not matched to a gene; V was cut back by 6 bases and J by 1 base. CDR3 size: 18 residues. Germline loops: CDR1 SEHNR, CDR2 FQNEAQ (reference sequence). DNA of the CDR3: TGTGCCAGCAGTTGGCCCCCCCCTAGCGGGAGGTCCTACAATGAGCAGTTCTTC. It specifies CASSWPPPSGRSYNEQFF.

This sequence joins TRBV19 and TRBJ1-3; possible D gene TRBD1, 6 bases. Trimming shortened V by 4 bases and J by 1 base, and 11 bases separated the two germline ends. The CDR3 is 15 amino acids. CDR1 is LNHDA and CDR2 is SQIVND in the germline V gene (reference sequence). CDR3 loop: CASSNLQGSGNTIYF. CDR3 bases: TGTGCCAGTAGTAACCTACAGGGTTCTGGAAACACCATATATTTT.

CDR3 sequence: CASSRENRATGELFF. CDR3 DNA: TGCGCCAGCAGCCGCGAGAACAGGGCCACCGGGGAGCTGTTTTTT. The chain carries TRBV5-1 and TRBJ2-2; D perhaps matches TRBD1 (6 bases). Germline V lookup: CDR1 SGHRS, CDR2 YFSETQ. The germline V and J ends were trimmed by 4 bases and 4 bases, with 14 bases remaining between them. CDR3 length: 15 amino acids.